The rows below give T cell receptor beta chains drawn from one sample of a study of cytomegalovirus exposure and HLA in healthy donors. Libraries were prepared by immunoSEQ multiplex PCR; TCRdb keeps only in-frame clonotypes and omits some of them. The table records over 30,000 clones, approximately 80% of them present only once. Sequences were obtained from PBMCs. The receptor set was obtained from a woman aged 18-35 years in good health and CMV-seronegative. Both conserved end residues are part of each CDR3. D genes are given only for firm matches. Expanded clones get a size class; other rows say once, few or many, or leave the size out.

TRBJ2-5 | TRBV4-1 | . | TRBD1 | TGCGCCAGCAGCCAAGATCTACAGGGGGGAGAGACCCAGTACTTC | CASSQDLQGGETQYF
TRBJ2-7 | TRBV5-5 | . | TRBD1 | TGTGCCAGCAGTTTGGACAGGGGTTTGTACGAGCAGTACTTC | CASSLDRGLYEQYF
TRBJ2-5 | TRBV9 | . | TRBD2 | TGTGCCAGCAGCGCGGCCGGGACTAGCGGCCTGGAGACCCAGTACTTC | CASSAAGTSGLETQYF
TRBJ2-7 | TRBV5-1 | . | . | TGCGCCAGCAGCTTGGCTTTCCCCTACGAGCAGTACTTC | CASSLAFPYEQYF
TRBJ1-2 | TRBV29-1 | . | . | TGCAGCGCAACCTATAACTATGGCTACCCCTTC | CSATYNYGYPF
TRBJ2-1 | TRBV11-2 | few | . | TGTGCCAGCAGCCCCCCCGTAGCGGAATCCTACAATGAGCAGTTCTTC | CASSPPVAESYNEQFF
TRBJ1-5 | TRBV6-5 | few | . | TGTGCCAGCAGCCTTACATCTAGCAATCAGCCCCAGCATTTT | CASSLTSSNQPQHF
TRBJ1-5 | TRBV28 | . | . | TGTGCCAGCAGGGGACACACGGATGCTCAGCCCCAGCATTTT | CASRGHTDAQPQHF
TRBJ2-5 | TRBV9 | . | TRBD2 | TGTGCCAGCAGCCCTGAGACTAGCGGGGGTGAGACCCAGTACTTC | CASSPETSGGETQYF
TRBJ2-1 | TRBV2 | few | TRBD2 | TGTGCCAGCAAACTAGCGGGGTACAATGAGCAGTTCTTC | CASKLAGYNEQFF
TRBJ2-1 | TRBV7-9 | . | . | TGTGCCAGCAGCTTAACGTGGGCCCCCTACAATGAGCAGTTCTTC | CASSLTWAPYNEQFF
TRBJ2-1 | TRBV7-3 | . | TRBD1 | TGTGCCAGCAGCTTAGGGACAGGGGGTTATGAGCAGTTCTTC | CASSLGTGGYEQFF
TRBJ2-7 | TRBV5-1 | . | . | TGCGCCAGCAGCTTATACATCGACCTCGGGGACGAGCAGTACTTC | CASSLYIDLGDEQYF
TRBJ2-4 | TRBV7-9 | once | . | TGTGCCAGCAGCTTAGGCGCAGGGCTAGCCAAAAACATTCAGTACTTC | CASSLGAGLAKNIQYF
TRBJ2-1 | TRBV11-1 | once | . | TGTGCCAGCAGCTCCGCCTCATACAGGTCGGGGCAGTTCTTC | CASSSASYRSGQFF
TRBJ1-1 | TRBV27 | . | . | TGTGCCAGCAGTTTATCGCAGGGCACTGAAGCTTTCTTT | CASSLSQGTEAFF
TRBJ2-3 | TRBV6-5 | . | TRBD1 | TGTGCCAGCAGTCGGACAGGGGAGACAGATACGCAGTATTTT | CASSRTGETDTQYF
TRBJ2-1 | TRBV5-1 | . | TRBD2 | TGCGCCAGCAGCTCTAGCGGGGGATACAATGAGCAGTTCTTC | CASSSSGGYNEQFF
TRBJ2-3 | TRBV11-2 | . | . | TGTGCCAGCAGCTCTCGTACAGATACGCAGTATTTT | CASSSRTDTQYF
TRBJ1-5 | TRBV4-2 | . | . | TGTGCCAGCAGCCAAGGGGCGAGGGTAGGAAATCAGCCCCAGCATTTT | CASSQGARVGNQPQHF